A single sample gave rise to the 21 T cell receptor beta chains below, sequenced in a study of T cell clusters in autoimmune cytopenias. TRB was amplified by touch-down multiplex PCR, primer pools A and B combined. For each CDR3 protein, TCRdb gives one entry from its re-call of the multiplex PCR reads, without DNA. This sample contains roughly 5,000 distinct CDR3 sequences. TRB was amplified from approximately 250 ng of peripheral blood genomic DNA per sample. These data are also associated with another study on T cell repertoires in aging, cancer and after chemotherapy.

Sequenced: peripheral blood. The receptors come from a human donor in good health.

The chain is built from TRBV6-1 and TRBJ2-5; TCRdb's D call of TRBD2 is untestable without DNA. The germline CDR1 and CDR2 sequences are MNHNS and SASEGT. The CDR3 sequence is 19 residues long. This chain's CDR3 is CASSYPLAGGDWYQETQYF.

The CDR3 is CGSSLSLSSYNEQFF. The chain links TRBV5-6 to TRBJ2-1. The germline V gene encodes CDR1 SGHDT and CDR2 YYEEEE. The CDR3 extends over 15 amino acids.

This clonotype is medium-sized by frequency. V gene TRBV6-5 combines with J gene TRBJ2-2; TCRdb calls TRBD1, which cannot be checked without DNA. The CDR3 has 15 amino acids. The germline gives CDR1 MNHEY, CDR2 SVGAGI. Here the CDR3 reads CASSNGGRPTGELFF.

V usage is TRBV7-2 and J usage is TRBJ1-2; TCRdb lists TRBD1, though no DNA is available to test this call. The CDR3 loop spans 13 amino acids. Per germline, CDR1 SGHTA and CDR2 FQGNSA. The CDR3 loop is CASRDRGKAGYTF. Variable domain in full (rest from reference TRBV7-2 and TRBJ1-2): GAGVSQSPSNKVTEKGKDVELRCDPISGHTALYWYRQSLGQGLEFLIYFQGNSAPDKSGLPSDRFSAERTGGSVSTLTIQRTQQEDSAVYLCASRDRGKAGYTFGSGTRLTVV.

The chain has TRBV10-3 and TRBJ1-1; as DNA is missing, the TRBD1 call by TCRdb cannot be tested. CDR1 and CDR2 (germline): ENHRY, SYGVKD. The CDR3 has 13 residues. The CDR3: CTISGQGSTEAFF.

The rearrangement joins TRBV7-2 to TRBJ1-4; there is no DNA to check the TCRdb D call of TRBD1. Germline V gene sequence: CDR1 SGHTA, CDR2 FQGNSA. The CDR3 consists of 14 residues. CDR3 sequence: CASNEGGTNEKLFF.

In terms of frequency, this clonotype is medium-sized. The chain uses TRBV30 and TRBJ1-3; as DNA is missing, the TRBD1 call by TCRdb cannot be tested. CDR3 length: 14 amino acids. The germline V gene has CDR1 GTSNPN and CDR2 SVGIG (reference sequence). The CDR3 region is CAWSVWGAGNTIYF.

This clonotype counts as medium-sized by frequency. The V and J genes are TRBV6-5 and TRBJ2-1; TCRdb picks TRBD1, but there is no DNA to check that call. The CDR3 has 13 residues. CDR1 MNHEY and CDR2 SVGAGI come from the germline V gene. CDR3: CASTPPGGRGQFF.

The chain employs TRBV12-3 or TRBV12-4 and TRBJ1-5; the D call of TRBD1 rests on TCRdb alone, since no DNA is present to check it. The CDR3 has 14 amino acids. The CDR3 protein is CASSRQGDGQPQHF.

In terms of frequency, this clonotype is medium-sized. The rearrangement joins TRBV19 to TRBJ2-3; no DNA is available, so the TRBD2 call from TCRdb remains unchecked. The CDR3 is made up of 13 amino acids. Germline V lookup: CDR1 LNHDA, CDR2 SQIVND (reference sequence). CDR3 sequence: CAARGGHADTQYF.

This clonotype is medium-sized by frequency. The chain is built from TRBV6-2 or TRBV6-3 and TRBJ2-5; lacking DNA, the TRBD1 call made by TCRdb goes unchecked. Germline V CDR1 and CDR2: MNHEY, SVGEGT. The CDR3 is 13 amino acids. The CDR3: CASRQTAQETQYF.

The chain is built from TRBV12-3 or TRBV12-4 and TRBJ2-7; TCRdb's D gene call, TRBD1, goes unchecked for lack of DNA. The CDR3 is made up of 14 amino acids. This CDR3 reads CASSPRTATYEQYF.

The J gene is TRBJ1-6, the V gene TRBV13; there is no DNA to check the TCRdb D call of TRBD1. Germline values: CDR1 PRHDT, CDR2 FYEKMQ (reference sequence). The CDR3 has 13 amino acids. The CDR3 region is CASSWTENSPLHF. The variable domain in full, with the rest retrieved from reference TRBV13 and TRBJ1-6, is AAGVIQSPRHLIKEKRETATLKCYPIPRHDTVYWYQQGPGQDPQFLISFYEKMQSDKGSIPDRFSAQQFSDYHSELNMSSLELGDSALYFCASSWTENSPLHFGNGTRLTVT.

This clonotype shows up as large by frequency. The rearrangement uses TRBV29-1 and TRBJ2-5; TCRdb returns TRBD1, unconfirmable since there is no DNA. CDR1 and CDR2 from the germline V gene are SQVTM and ANQGSEA. The CDR3 runs to 13 residues. This CDR3 is CSVGARGKETQYF. Full variable domain (missing parts from reference TRBV29-1 and TRBJ2-5): SAVISQKPSRDICQRGTSLTIQCQVDSQVTMMFWYRQQPGQSLTLIATANQGSEATYESGFVIDKFPISRPNLTFSTLTVSNMSPEDSSIYLCSVGARGKETQYFGPGTRLLVL.

This clonotype ranks as medium-sized in terms of frequency. The rearrangement links TRBV5-4 to TRBJ2-6; the TCRdb D gene call, TRBD1, has no DNA to confirm it. Germline CDR1 reads SGHNT; CDR2 reads YYREEE (reference sequence). The CDR3 spans 13 residues. The CDR3 is CASQGAGANVLTF.

This sequence joins TRBV7-9 and TRBJ2-3; lacking DNA, the TRBD2 call made by TCRdb goes unchecked. The CDR3 is made up of 15 amino acids. Germline CDR1 and CDR2: SEHNR and FQNEAQ (reference sequence). The CDR3 region is CASSRLAGGRDTQYF.

This chain connects TRBV27 to TRBJ2-1; the TCRdb call, TRBD1, lacks DNA for checking. CDR1 is MNHEY, CDR2 SMNVEV, per germline (reference sequence). This CDR3 has 13 amino acids. The CDR3 loop reads CASEGAIGNEQFF.

This clonotype is labeled medium-sized based on frequency. The genes are TRBV6-6 and TRBJ2-7; lacking DNA, the TRBD1 call made by TCRdb goes unchecked. This CDR3 contains 16 residues. Germline loops: CDR1 MNHNY, CDR2 SVGAGI (reference sequence). CDR3: CASSYSGTGLSYEQYF.

The V and J genes are TRBV6-5 and TRBJ1-2; there is no DNA to check the TCRdb D call of TRBD1. The CDR3 is 14 amino acids. Per germline, CDR1 MNHEY and CDR2 SVGAGI. CDR3 region: CASSYSTLGVAYTF.

The rearrangement joins TRBV6-5 to TRBJ1-4; TCRdb gives TRBD1 as the D gene, but with no DNA this cannot be confirmed. The CDR3 loop spans 17 amino acids. The germline V gene encodes CDR1 MNHEY and CDR2 SVGAGI. The CDR3 sequence is CASRKTGQGATNEKLFF.

The gene calls are TRBV12-3 or TRBV12-4 and TRBJ2-4. The CDR3 has 17 amino acids. The CDR3 loop is CASSFQPLRSAKNIQYF.